This is a list of T cell receptor beta chains from one sample in a study of a mutant IDH1 vaccine in newly diagnosed glioma. Their antigens remain unidentified. TCRdb's table, derived via immunoSEQ multiplex PCR, lists solely in-frame clones and lacks some. Of about 32,000 clones in the sample, around 80% were seen once. Specimen: PBMCs, collected from a glioma patient whose treatment included an IDH1 peptide vaccine. Source of these receptors: a man aged 40-55 years with glioma. Some clones in this sample may be carry-over from other donors' samples. CDR3s include the opening cysteine and the closing phenylalanine or tryptophan. D genes are given only for firm matches. The size entry is marked missing in some rows and otherwise reads once, few, many or a size class.

16,TRBJ1-5,NA,TRBV19,NA,TGTGCCAGTAGTACCATGGGGGGAGATAGCAATCAGCCCCAGCATTTT,CASSTMGGDSNQPQHF
14,TRBJ1-5,NA,TRBV19,NA,TGTGCCAGTACCCAAGGCGGGAGTTATCAGCCCCAGCATTTT,CASTQGGSYQPQHF
15,TRBJ2-2,once,TRBV5-1,NA,TGCGCCAGCAGCTCGGACTACATGAACACCGGGGAGCTGTTTTTT,CASSSDYMNTGELFF
14,TRBJ1-2,NA,TRBV4-2,TRBD1,TGTGCCAGCAGCCCCCGGACAGGGTTGGATGGCTACACCTTC,CASSPRTGLDGYTF
17,TRBJ2-7,once,TRBV27,TRBD1,TGTGCCAGCAGTTTAGGCGGGCTCCGACAGGGATTGAGGGAGCAGTACTTC,CASSLGGLRQGLREQYF
16,TRBJ2-3,NA,TRBV19,TRBD2,TGTGCCAGTAGTATAGCCAGCGGGGTCGATGGAGATACGCAGTATTTT,CASSIASGVDGDTQYF
12,TRBJ1-1,NA,TRBV30,NA,TGTGCCTGGACGGGCACCTACAGTGAAGCTTTCTTT,CAWTGTYSEAFF
13,TRBJ1-1,NA,TRBV7-2,NA,TGTGCCAGCAGCTTACGGACTCGCACTGAAGCTTTCTTT,CASSLRTRTEAFF
14,TRBJ1-1,few,TRBV11-2,TRBD1,TGTGCCAGCAGCTTATTCACAGGGGACACTGAAGCTTTCTTT,CASSLFTGDTEAFF
13,TRBJ2-7,NA,TRBV6-6,NA,TGTGCCAGCAGTTTGGACGGAGATTACGAGCAGTACTTC,CASSLDGDYEQYF
16,TRBJ2-7,NA,TRBV28,NA,TGTGCCAGCAGTTTCTCCAAGAGGACCTACTCCTACGAGCAGTACTTC,CASSFSKRTYSYEQYF
12,TRBJ2-7,NA,TRBV29-1,TRBD2,TGCAGCGCGCAGGCGGGGAGGGCCGAGCAGTACTTC,CSAQAGRAEQYF
14,TRBJ2-5,NA,TRBV2,TRBD1,TGTGCCAGCAGTGATGACAGGGCGGGAGAGACCCAGTACTTC,CASSDDRAGETQYF
15,TRBJ1-2,NA,TRBV27,NA,TGTGCCAGCAGTTTGGGCGGTACAGGGTTCTTGGGCTACACCTTC,CASSLGGTGFLGYTF
13,TRBJ2-2,NA,TRBV30,NA,TGTGCCTGGAACCCGTGGTGGACCGGGGAGCTGTTTTTT,CAWNPWWTGELFF
14,TRBJ2-7,NA,TRBV5-1,TRBD1,TGCGCCAGCAGCCAGGGGACAGGGGGCGATGAGCAGTACTTC,CASSQGTGGDEQYF
17,TRBJ2-5,NA,TRBV2,NA,TGTGCCAGCAGTGAAACCCCGACCTTTGCGGGTCAAGAGACCCAGTACTTC,CASSETPTFAGQETQYF
17,TRBJ1-4,NA,TRBV5-6,NA,TGTGCCAGCAGCCTACAGGGCCCAGCGTCCCTTAATCAAAAACTGTTTTTT,CASSLQGPASLNQKLFF
15,TRBJ1-2,NA,TRBV4-1,NA,TGCGCCAGCAGCCACGGAGAACGGGTAAACTATGGCTACACCTTC,CASSHGERVNYGYTF
11,TRBJ2-5,NA,TRBV5-6,TRBD2,TGTGCCAGCATTTGGGAGGGGACCCAGTACTTC,CASIWEGTQYF
13,TRBJ2-3,NA,TRBV27,NA,TGTGCCAGCAGTTTAACAGGCACAGATACGCAGTATTTT,CASSLTGTDTQYF
16,TRBJ1-4,NA,TRBV4-3,NA,TGCGCCAGCAGCCAGAACCAGGCGGCAACTAATGAAAAACTGTTTTTT,CASSQNQAATNEKLFF
13,TRBJ1-5,few,TRBV6-4,NA,TGTGCCAGCAGTTCGGACAGCAATCAGCCCCAGCATTTT,CASSSDSNQPQHF
17,TRBJ2-5,NA,TRBV9,TRBD1,TGTGCCAGCAGCGTAACCTCGTCGGGACAGGGAGGGGAGACCCAGTACTTC,CASSVTSSGQGGETQYF
16,TRBJ1-2,NA,TRBV25-1,NA,TGTGCCAGCAGTGAATTTACCGGGTTGGGGAACTATGGCTACACCTTC,CASSEFTGLGNYGYTF
12,TRBJ1-5,NA,TRBV6-6,NA,TGTGCCAGCAGACAGGGCAATCAGCCCCAGCATTTT,CASRQGNQPQHF
14,TRBJ2-7,NA,TRBV4-2,NA,TGTGCCAGCAGCCACGGACAGAGCTCCTACGAGCAGTACTTC,CASSHGQSSYEQYF
13,TRBJ2-7,NA,TRBV27,TRBD1,TGTGCCAGCAAGGGACAGGGGATCTACGAGCAGTACTTC,CASKGQGIYEQYF
11,TRBJ2-5,NA,TRBV7-8,NA,TGTGCCAGCAGCTTATTAGGTACCCAGTACTTC,CASSLLGTQYF
13,TRBJ1-2,NA,TRBV5-6,NA,TGTGCCAGCAGCTTGGATTTATACTATGGCTACACCTTC,CASSLDLYYGYTF